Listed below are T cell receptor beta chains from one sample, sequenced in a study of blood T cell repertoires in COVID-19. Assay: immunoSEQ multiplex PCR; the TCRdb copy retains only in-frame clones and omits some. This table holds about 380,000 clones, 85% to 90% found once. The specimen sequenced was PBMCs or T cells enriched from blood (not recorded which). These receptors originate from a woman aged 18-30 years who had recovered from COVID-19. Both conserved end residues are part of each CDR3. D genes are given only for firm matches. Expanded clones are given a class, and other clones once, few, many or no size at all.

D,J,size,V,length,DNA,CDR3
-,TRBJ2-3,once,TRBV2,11,TGTGCCAGCAGTACCCGGGACACGGAGTATTTT,CASSTRDTEYF
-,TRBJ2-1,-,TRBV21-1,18,TGTGCCAGCAGCAAAGTTTCCCCCCTCCTAGCGGTGGACAATGAGCAGTTCTTC,CASSKVSPLLAVDNEQFF
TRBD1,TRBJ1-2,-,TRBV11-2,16,TGTGCCAGCAGCCCAGGGACAGGAAGATCCCCCTATGGCTACACCTTC,CASSPGTGRSPYGYTF
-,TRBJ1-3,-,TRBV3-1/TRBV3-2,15,TGTGCCAGCAGGAAGACAGGTGTGGACGGAAACACCATATATTTT,CASRKTGVDGNTIYF
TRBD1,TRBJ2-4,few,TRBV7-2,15,TGTGCCAGCAGCTGGGGGGACAGGGTGTGGAACATTCAGTACTTC,CASSWGDRVWNIQYF
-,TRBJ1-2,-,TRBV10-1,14,TGCGCCAGCAGTGAAACGAAGAGAGGCTATGGCTACACCTTC,CASSETKRGYGYTF
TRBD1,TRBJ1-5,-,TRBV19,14,TGTGCCAGTGGGACAGGTATGTCAGATCAGCCCCAGCATTTT,CASGTGMSDQPQHF
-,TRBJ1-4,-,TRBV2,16,TGTGCCAGCAGTCCCACTCGCATTCGGGGGGACCCAAAACTGTTTTTT,CASSPTRIRGDPKLFF
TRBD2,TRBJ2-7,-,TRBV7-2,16,TGTGCCAGCAGCACATGGGGACTAGCGGACGCCTACGAGCAGTACTTC,CASSTWGLADAYEQYF
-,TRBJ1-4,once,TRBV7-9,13,TGTGCCAGCAGCGAGGCAACTAATGAAAAACTGTTTTTT,CASSEATNEKLFF
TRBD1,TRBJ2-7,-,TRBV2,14,TGTGCCAGCACGGGGACAGGGGGTAGGTACGAGCAGTACTTC,CASTGTGGRYEQYF
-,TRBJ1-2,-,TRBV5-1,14,TGCGCCAGCAGCTTATTAGAAGGGGACTATGGCTACACCTTC,CASSLLEGDYGYTF
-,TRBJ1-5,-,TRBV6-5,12,TGTGCCAGCACCGAGGGGGGGAGGGGCCAGCATTTT,CASTEGGRGQHF
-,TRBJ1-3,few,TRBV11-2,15,TGTGCCAGCAGCCTCGCAGGCGCCTCTGGAAACACCATATATTTT,CASSLAGASGNTIYF
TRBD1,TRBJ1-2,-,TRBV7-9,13,TGTGCCAGCAGCTTAATACAGGGGGATGGCTACACCTTC,CASSLIQGDGYTF
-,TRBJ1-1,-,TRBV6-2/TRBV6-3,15,TGTGCCAGCAGTTACTCGCAGGGTCGAGGCACTGAAGCTTTCTTT,CASSYSQGRGTEAFF
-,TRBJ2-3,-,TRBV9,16,TGTGCCAGCAGCTCTGCGCTATCACCTAGCACAGATACGCAGTATTTT,CASSSALSPSTDTQYF
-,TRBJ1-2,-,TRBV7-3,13,TGTGCCAGCAGCTTAATTCCCAGAGGTGGCTACACCTTC,CASSLIPRGGYTF
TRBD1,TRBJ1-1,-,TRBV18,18,TGTGCCAGCTCACCACCTTTGGCAGGGGGCATCAGGAACACTGAAGCTTTCTTT,CASSPPLAGGIRNTEAFF
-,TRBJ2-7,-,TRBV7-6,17,TGTGCCAGCAGCTTATGGGCAGGGGACTACACATCCTACGAGCAGTACTTC,CASSLWAGDYTSYEQYF
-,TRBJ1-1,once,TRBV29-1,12,TGCAGCGGAAGGGGAATGAACACTGAAGCTTTCTTT,CSGRGMNTEAFF
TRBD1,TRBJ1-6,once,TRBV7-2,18,TGTGCCAGCAGCTTAGGGACAGGGGAGTTCTCCTATAATTCACCCCTCCACTTT,CASSLGTGEFSYNSPLHF
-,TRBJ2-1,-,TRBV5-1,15,TGCGCCAGCAGGTCTACAGGGTCTTCCTACAATGAGCAGTTCTTC,CASRSTGSSYNEQFF
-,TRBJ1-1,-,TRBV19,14,TGTGCCAGTAGTATAACCCACGTAGGTAGCAAAGCTTTCTTT,CASSITHVGSKAFF
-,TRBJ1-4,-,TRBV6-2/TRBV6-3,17,TGTGCCAGCAGTTACTCGCGAGGCAGCTCAACTAATGAAAAACTGTTTTTT,CASSYSRGSSTNEKLFF
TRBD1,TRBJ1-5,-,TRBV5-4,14,TGTGCCAGCAGCGTGGACAGGGCCAATCAGCCCCAGCATTTT,CASSVDRANQPQHF
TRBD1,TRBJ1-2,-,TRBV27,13,TGTGCCAGCAGTCCTGGTGGGACAGGGGACTACACCTTC,CASSPGGTGDYTF
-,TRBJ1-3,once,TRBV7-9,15,TGTGCCAGCAGCTTAAGTCAGTTGGCTGGAAACACCATATATTTT,CASSLSQLAGNTIYF
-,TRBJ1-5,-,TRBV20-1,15,TGCAGTGCTAGTCTAGGCCACCAAGGCAATCAGCCCCAGCATTTT,CSASLGHQGNQPQHF